This TCR beta chain was captured by sequencing in a study of blood T cell repertoires in COVID-19. Participants, roughly 18 to 89 years old, spanned 25 or so US areas. In assigning cohorts, the study relied on participant-reported clinical history. Sequenced by immunoSEQ multiplex PCR; TCRdb stores in-frame clones only, minus some. The table has 350,000 to 450,000 clones, 87% seen once. In its sample, this clone was seen once. Looked up from germline, CDR1 is MDHEN and CDR2 is SYDVKM. V was pared by 5 bases and J by 4 bases, with 6 bases of the junction left unmatched. CDR3 length: 15 amino acids. The sequencing input was PBMCs or T cells enriched from blood (not recorded which). This sequence was found in a man aged 40-49 years in a cohort exposed to, infected with or recovered from COVID-19 (not recorded which). This rearrangement joins TRBV28 to TRBJ1-1; TRBD1 matches at 11 bases. The CDR3 is CASSTEGQGATEAFF. The CDR3 DNA reads as TGTGCCAGCAGTACCGAAGGACAGGGGGCCACTGAAGCTTTCTTT. Full variable domain (outside the CDR3, taken from reference TRBV28 and TRBJ1-1): DVKVTQSSRYLVKRTGEKVFLECVQDMDHENMFWYRQDPGLGLRLIYFSYDVKMKEKGDIPEGYSVSREKKERFSLILESASTNQTSMYLCASSTEGQGATEAFFGQGTRLTVV.